This T cell receptor (beta chain) was captured in a study of early T cells in non-severe SARS-CoV-2 infection. The V gene end was trimmed by 5 bases and the J gene end by 8 bases; junction bases not matched to a gene: 13. The CDR3 has 16 amino acids. The germline V gene has CDR1 SGHAT and CDR2 FQNNGV. This clonotype was seen a few times. TCRdb re-derived calls from the 5' RACE reads in MiXCR, one entry per CDR3 protein. The sample contains 54,000 or so distinct CDR3 sequences, over 9.5% of which appear only once. This chain connects TRBV11-2 to TRBJ1-2; 11 nucleotides match TRBD1. Sequences were obtained from whole blood. This TCR came from an adult who was a healthcare worker with PCR-confirmed SARS-CoV-2 infection or an uninfected control (not recorded which). The DNA of the CDR3 is TGTGCCAGCAGCGCCGGGACAGGGGGTTTTGTGGGCGGCTACACCTTC. It specifies CASSAGTGGFVGGYTF.